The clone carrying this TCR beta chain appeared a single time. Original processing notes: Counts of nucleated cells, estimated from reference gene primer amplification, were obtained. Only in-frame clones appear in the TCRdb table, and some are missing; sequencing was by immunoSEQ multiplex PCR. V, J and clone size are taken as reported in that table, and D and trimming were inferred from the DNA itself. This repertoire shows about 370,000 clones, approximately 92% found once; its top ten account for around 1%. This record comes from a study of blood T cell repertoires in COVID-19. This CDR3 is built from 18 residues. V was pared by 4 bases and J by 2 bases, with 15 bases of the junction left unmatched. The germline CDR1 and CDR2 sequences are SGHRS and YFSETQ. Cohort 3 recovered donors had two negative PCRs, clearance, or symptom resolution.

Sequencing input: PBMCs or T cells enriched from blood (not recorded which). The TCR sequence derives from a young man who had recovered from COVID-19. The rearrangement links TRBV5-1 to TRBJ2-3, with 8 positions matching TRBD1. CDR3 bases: TGCGCCAGCAGCCCAGGGGGCGCTGGGAGCGGCCCCACAGATACGCAGTATTTT. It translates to CASSPGGAGSGPTDTQYF.